The TCR beta chain described here comes from a study of T cell responses to AZD1222 COVID-19 vaccine (dated by TCRdb to 2020 to 2022). About the investigation overall: A total of 230 to 250 trial participants underwent TCR sequencing, of whom approximately 200 had received two doses of AZD1222 and around 25 had received two doses of the MenACWY control vaccine. Enrollment into the trials was organized by age into subgroups of 18-55, 56-69 and 70-plus years, and those subgroups contained approximately 150, 30 and 60 TCR-sequenced participants, respectively. Summary of the overall study and its limitations: Spike-specific TCR breadth and depth rose significantly after two AZD1222 doses compared with day 0 and with MenACWY recipients. The 56-69-year group was small, and its depth increase did not reach significance, likely because of low power. The vaccine-associated CD4 TCRs covered the entire spike protein, and the dominant responses fell in regions 160-218 and 743-854. Because no day 14 peak-response samples were available, repertoires were characterized only after the peak T cell response. Most participants were white British and females outnumbered males, and the authors suggested that clonal diversity may have been underestimated. Conclusions about previously exposed vaccinees are limited, since just six AZD1222 recipients were seropositive for SARS-CoV-2 at baseline. Reportedly, close to half of the unique spike-specific TCRs recognized epitopes lying outside the regions that are mutated in the B.1.351 and B.1.1.7 variants.

The intended sense of this specimen's time point label: about 28 days (+/-7) after the second vaccine dose. AZD1222 recipients given second doses at about 4 weeks or at about 12 weeks were pooled, since spike-specific TCR depth and breadth were not found to differ between the two schedules. Samples from vaccinated people were obtained from the UK trials COV001 and COV002, which included a single-blind randomized controlled phase 2/3 trial of AZD1222 (ChAdOx1 nCoV-19) in healthy adults. Trial participant PBMC samples were collected at day 0 and day 28 after the second dose for TCRbeta chain sequencing. From a lookup of the germline V gene (reference sequence), CDR1 and CDR2 are SEHNR and FQNEAQ. From the cysteine through the phenylalanine, the CDR3 covers 15 amino acids. Kept here is only the CDR3 DNA, which spans 45 bases and is read in frame from base 1. Germline trimming amounts to 0 bases on V and 1 base on J, with 1 as the count of junction bases outside the gene matches.

Note on this clone: No antigen is known for it. Base qualities were left out, and no much larger clone turns up one base away.

The CDR3 regions of human TCRbeta chains were analyzed by immunosequencing. The paper's data handling went like this. TCRs in the repertoires were matched against a reference library of SARS-CoV-2-specific TCRs that had been generated with the MIRA antigen-specificity platform. Breadth meant the fraction of unique TCRs that were SARS-CoV-2-associated, whereas depth meant the fraction of total T cells that were SARS-CoV-2-associated. Using the MIRA data, every spike-specific TCR was mapped to the spike region that the TCR reacted to and assigned to either a CD4 or a CD8 class. Log10-transformed breadth and depth values were compared by one-way ANOVA with Sidak's multiple comparisons tests. TCRdb limited this immuneACCESS table to in-frame rearrangements with V and J called. A share of clones is missing; checked studies link under half to unresolved V genes, and the rest is unexplained. V and J calls and clone size are copied from that table; D and trimming were computed from the DNA. The sample table lists 95,000 to 150,000 clones, about nine tenths of them with a count of one. In total, the top ten clones hold around 2.5% of the sample.

This specimen was peripheral blood, taken 28 days after the second AZD1222 dose. This clonotype was obtained from an adult who received the AZD1222 COVID-19 vaccine. This chain is built from TRBV7-9 and TRBJ1-1; 8 bases in the middle match TRBD1. CDR3 sequence: CASSLAGQGNTEAFF. The nucleotide sequence reads TGTGCCAGCAGCTTAGCCGGACAGGGGAACACTGAAGCTTTCTTT.